This T cell receptor beta chain came from a study of blood T cell repertoires in COVID-19. Study details: COVID-19 samples, acute and convalescent, were from the United States, Italy and Spain.

Per the original data handling: Nucleated cell counts were estimated from reference gene primer amplification. Profiled with immunoSEQ multiplex PCR; TCRdb holds only in-frame clones, not every one. V, J and clone size are those of that table, while D and trimming were read from the DNA. The sample lists fewer than 350,000 clones; around 90% were seen once. For recovered donors of Cohort 3, there were two negative PCRs, clearance, or symptom resolution. This receptor was identified in a man aged 60 to 69 who had recovered from COVID-19. The sample consisted of PBMCs or T cells enriched from blood (not recorded which).

This CDR3 reads CASSPFYEQYF. In DNA form, the CDR3 reads TGTGCCAGCAGCCCCTTTTACGAGCAGTACTTC. J is TRBJ2-7 and V is TRBV7-9, with D uncertain. Germline-derived CDR1 and CDR2 are SEHNR and FQNEAQ (reference sequence). V gave up 5 bases and J gave up 4 bases, with 6 bases separating them. This CDR3 is built from 11 residues.